This note documents a single TCR beta chain sequence. Its antigen is currently unknown. The data were produced by immunoSEQ multiplex PCR, yet TCRdb's version contains in-frame clones alone and is incomplete. The sample has roughly 200,000 clones, just over 85% seen once; the top ten hold around 7.9%. This specimen comes from a study of T cell responses to AZD1222 COVID-19 vaccine. Overall study context: Pooled in the analysis were second doses at about 4 or about 12 weeks. Findings of the study overall: Repertoire sampling was restricted to post-peak T cell response timepoints. Targeting of unmutated variant regions was reportedly seen in nearly half of spike-specific TCRs.

The material was peripheral blood, obtained on day 0 of AZD1222 vaccination. The receptor was isolated from an adult in good health.

The CDR3 here is CASSDPGSRWADTEAFF. In DNA, the CDR3 is TGTGCCAGCAGTGACCCGGGAAGTCGGTGGGCCGACACTGAAGCTTTCTTT. The chain carries TRBV2 and TRBJ1-1; no definite D call. Looked up from germline, CDR1 is SNHLY and CDR2 is FYNNEI. This CDR3 is built from 17 residues. V lost 3 bases and J lost 3, with 20 bases in between.